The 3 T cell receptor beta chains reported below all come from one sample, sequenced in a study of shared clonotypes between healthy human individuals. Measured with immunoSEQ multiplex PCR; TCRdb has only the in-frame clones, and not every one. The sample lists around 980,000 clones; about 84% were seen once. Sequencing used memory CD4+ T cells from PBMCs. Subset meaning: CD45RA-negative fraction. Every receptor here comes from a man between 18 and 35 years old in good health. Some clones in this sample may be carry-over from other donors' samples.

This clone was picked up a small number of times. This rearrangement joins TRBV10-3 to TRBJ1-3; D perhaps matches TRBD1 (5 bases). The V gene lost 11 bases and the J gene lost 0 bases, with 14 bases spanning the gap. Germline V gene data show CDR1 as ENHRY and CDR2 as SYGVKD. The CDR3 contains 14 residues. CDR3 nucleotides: TGTGCCTCCTTGGGGACGAACTCTGGAAACACCATATATTTT. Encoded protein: CASLGTNSGNTIYF.

The CDR3 coding sequence is TGTGCCAGCAGCTTAGACGGCAGGAGGACAGGGAACGACGAGCAGTACTTC. Its translation: CASSLDGRRTGNDEQYF. The V call is TRBV7-6, the J call TRBJ2-7; 8 bases agree with TRBD1. The CDR3 has 17 amino acids. Trimming at V came to 1 base and at J to 5 bases, leaving 13 bases not matched to a gene. Per germline, CDR1 SGHVS and CDR2 FNYEAQ.

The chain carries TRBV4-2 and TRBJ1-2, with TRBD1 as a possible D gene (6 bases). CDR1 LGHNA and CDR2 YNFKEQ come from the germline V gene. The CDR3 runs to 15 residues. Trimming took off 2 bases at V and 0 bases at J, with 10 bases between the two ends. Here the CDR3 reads CASSQWTAANYGYTF. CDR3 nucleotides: TGTGCCAGCAGCCAATGGACAGCCGCTAACTATGGCTACACCTTC.